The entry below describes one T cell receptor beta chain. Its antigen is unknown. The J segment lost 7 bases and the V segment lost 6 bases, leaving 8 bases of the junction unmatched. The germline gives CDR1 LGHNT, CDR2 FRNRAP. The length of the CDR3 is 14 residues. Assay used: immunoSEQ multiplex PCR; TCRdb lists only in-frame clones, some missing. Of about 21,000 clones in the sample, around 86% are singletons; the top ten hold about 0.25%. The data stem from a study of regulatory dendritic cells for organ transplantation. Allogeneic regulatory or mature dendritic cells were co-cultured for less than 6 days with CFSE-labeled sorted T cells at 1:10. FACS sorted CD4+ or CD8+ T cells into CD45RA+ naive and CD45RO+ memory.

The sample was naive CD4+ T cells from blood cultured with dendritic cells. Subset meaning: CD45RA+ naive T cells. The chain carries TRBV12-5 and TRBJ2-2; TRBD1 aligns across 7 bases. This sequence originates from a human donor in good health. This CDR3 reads CASGNTGVGGELFF. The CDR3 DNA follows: TGTGCTAGTGGCAATACAGGGGTTGGCGGGGAGCTGTTTTTT.